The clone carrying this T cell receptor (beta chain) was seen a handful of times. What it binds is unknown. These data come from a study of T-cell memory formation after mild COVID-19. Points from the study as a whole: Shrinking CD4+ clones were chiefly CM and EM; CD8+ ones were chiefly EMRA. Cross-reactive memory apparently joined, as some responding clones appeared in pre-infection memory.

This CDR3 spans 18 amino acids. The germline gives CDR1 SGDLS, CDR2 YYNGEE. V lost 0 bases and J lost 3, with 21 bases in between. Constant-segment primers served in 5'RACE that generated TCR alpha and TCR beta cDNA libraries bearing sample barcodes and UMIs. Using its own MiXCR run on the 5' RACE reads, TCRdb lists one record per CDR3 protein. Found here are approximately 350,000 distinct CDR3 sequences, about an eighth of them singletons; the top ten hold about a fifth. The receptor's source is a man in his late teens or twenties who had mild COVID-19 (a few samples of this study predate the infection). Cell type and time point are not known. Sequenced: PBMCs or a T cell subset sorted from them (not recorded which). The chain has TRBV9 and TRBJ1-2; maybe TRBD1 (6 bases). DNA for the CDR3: TGTGCCAGCAGCGTAGGTGGACCCGGACAGAGGTGGGACTATGGCTACACCTTC. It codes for CASSVGGPGQRWDYGYTF.